These 30 T cell receptor beta chains were sequenced from one sample in a study of blood T cell repertoires in COVID-19. The data were produced by immunoSEQ multiplex PCR, yet TCRdb's version contains in-frame clones alone and is incomplete. This table has fewer than 90,000 clones, more than 65% appearing once. Sequenced: peripheral blood. Source of these receptors: a man over 45 with acute or convalescent COVID-19.

V usage is TRBV27 and J usage is TRBJ1-4; 8 bases map to TRBD1. This CDR3 is built from 17 residues. V shed 5 bases, J shed 0 bases, and the junction held 8 bases outside the gene matches. In germline, CDR1 is MNHEY, CDR2 SMNVEV (reference sequence). The CDR3 DNA sequence: TGTGCCAGCAGTATTAGACAGGGGCCAACAACTAATGAAAAACTGTTTTTT. It codes for CASSIRQGPTTNEKLFF. The variable domain in full, with the rest retrieved from reference TRBV27 and TRBJ1-4, is EAQVTQNPRYLITVTGKKLTVTCSQNMNHEYMSWYRQDPGLGLRQIYYSMNVEVTDKGDVPEGYKVSRKEKRNFPLILESPSPNQTSLYFCASSIRQGPTTNEKLFFGSGTQLSVL.

The V and J genes are TRBV10-1 and TRBJ2-2; 10 positions agree with TRBD1. Looked up from germline, CDR1 is WNHNN and CDR2 is SYGVQD (reference sequence). V trimming: 6 bases; J trimming: 4 bases; junction bases outside the gene matches: 11. The CDR3 is made up of 17 amino acids. The CDR3 sequence is CASSQIPGQGSTGELFF. The CDR3 nucleotides read TGCGCCAGCAGCCAAATTCCGGGACAGGGGAGCACCGGGGAGCTGTTTTTT.

The chain uses TRBV7-2 and TRBJ1-5; D uncertain. Looked up from germline, CDR1 is SGHTA and CDR2 is FQGNSA. This CDR3 contains 14 residues. Trimming removed 0 bases at V and 6 bases at J, with 9 bases between. The DNA for the CDR3 is TGTGCCAGCAGCTTAGCGCTGGTTAGTCAGCCCCAGCATTTT. Its protein is CASSLALVSQPQHF.

The CDR3 loop is CASSPIRADTQYF. The DNA for the CDR3 is TGTGCCAGCTCACCCATTCGCGCAGATACGCAGTATTTT. V usage is TRBV18 and J usage is TRBJ2-3; D not certain. Germline-derived CDR1 and CDR2 are KGHSH and LQKENI. The CDR3 has 13 residues. V lost 3 bases to trimming and J lost 4 bases, with 8 bases between them.

V usage is TRBV6-1 and J usage is TRBJ1-5, with a weak D call TRBD1 (5 bases). V was pared by 2 bases and J by 7 bases, with 12 bases between. Germline CDR1 MNHNS, CDR2 SASEGT. The length of the CDR3 is 14 residues. The CDR3 DNA is TGTGCCAGCAGTGAATCAGGGTTGGAACAGCCCCAGCATTTT. Protein product: CASSESGLEQPQHF.

V gene TRBV6-2 or TRBV6-3 combines with J gene TRBJ1-6; tentatively, D is TRBD1 (5 bases). Trimming pared 2 bases from V and 11 bases from J, leaving 16 bases between. The CDR3 covers 15 residues. Germline CDR1 is MNHEY and CDR2 is SVGEGT. The CDR3 DNA sequence: TGTGCCAGCAGTTACCCGTCCGGGGGGGATCCACCCCTCCACTTT. Translating it yields CASSYPSGGDPPLHF.

The rearrangement uses TRBV7-2 and TRBJ2-3, with 8 bases fitting TRBD1. V dropped 5 bases and J dropped 4; count of bases not matched to a gene: 5. Germline V lookup: CDR1 SGHTA, CDR2 FQGNSA. The CDR3 extends over 14 amino acids. For the CDR3, the DNA is TGTGCCAGCAGCCTGGACAGGGCAGCAGATACGCAGTATTTT. Its translation: CASSLDRAADTQYF.

The chain links TRBV7-9 to TRBJ2-7; TRBD2 agrees at 7 bases. Germline V gives CDR1 SEHNR, CDR2 FQNEAQ (reference sequence). This CDR3 comprises 14 residues. V shed 8 bases, J shed 3 bases, and the junction held 10 bases outside the gene matches. The CDR3 DNA follows: TGTGCCAGCGGGAGGGCCGGGCGTGTCTACGAGCAGTACTTC. Translated: CASGRAGRVYEQYF.

This clone was detected only a few times. The rearrangement uses TRBV9 and TRBJ2-3; 10 positions match TRBD2. Germline CDR1 and CDR2: SGDLS and YYNGEE. The CDR3 totals 15 residues. The V segment lost 1 base and the J segment 3 bases; nucleotides outside the gene matches: 2. For the CDR3, the DNA is TGTGCCAGCAGCGTACTAGCGGGGGAGACAGATACGCAGTATTTT. Its translation: CASSVLAGETDTQYF.

The V and J genes are TRBV6-5 and TRBJ1-2; 7 bases fit TRBD1. The V segment lost 6 bases and the J segment 7 bases; nucleotides outside the gene matches: 14. CDR1 and CDR2 (germline): MNHEY, SVGAGI. The length of the CDR3 is 15 residues. CDR3 DNA: TGTGCCAGCAGCTGGGACAGCCGGCCTTTTAGTGGCTACACCTTC. Amino acids: CASSWDSRPFSGYTF.

The genes are TRBV9 and TRBJ1-2, with TRBD1 as a possible D gene (6 bases). The CDR3 is 14 amino acids. Deletions cut 0 bases from V and 7 bases from J, with 13 bases between. CDR1 and CDR2 (germline): SGDLS, YYNGEE. The CDR3 is CASSVGRGKGGYTF. The CDR3 nucleotides are TGTGCCAGCAGCGTAGGAAGGGGGAAAGGTGGCTACACCTTC.

This chain uses TRBV19 with TRBJ1-1; D call uncertain. Germline V lookup: CDR1 LNHDA, CDR2 SQIVND (reference sequence). The CDR3 is 13 amino acids. The germline V and J ends were trimmed by 3 bases and 6 bases, with 11 bases remaining between them. The CDR3 bases are TGTGCCAGTAGTATGAGCCCCTTTGCTGAAGCTTTCTTT. Its protein product is CASSMSPFAEAFF.

The chain has TRBV15 and TRBJ1-2, with a weak D call TRBD1 (6 bases). This CDR3 is built from 15 residues. The V gene lost 2 bases and the J gene lost 4 bases, with 14 bases spanning the gap. CDR1 is LNHNV, CDR2 YYDKDF, per germline (reference sequence). The CDR3 sequence is CATSRPPDSFYGYTF. In DNA, the CDR3 is TGTGCCACCAGCAGACCACCGGACAGCTTCTATGGCTACACCTTC.

Concerning this clone: Other nucleotide sequences from this sample produce the same CDR3. The chain couples TRBV6-5 to TRBJ1-5, with TRBD1 identical over 11 bases. Germline CDR1 is MNHEY and CDR2 is SVGAGI. This CDR3 has 14 amino acids. J gave up 2 bases and V 8 bases, and 2 bases lay outside the gene matches. CDR3: CASRGQGGNQPQHF. The CDR3 coding sequence is TGTGCCAGCCGGGGACAGGGGGGCAATCAGCCCCAGCATTTT.

The V and J genes are TRBV4-2 and TRBJ2-3, with 7 nucleotides matching TRBD2. Looked up from germline, CDR1 is LGHNA and CDR2 is YNFKEQ. The CDR3 is 14 amino acids. Trimming cost V 2 bases and J 3 bases; bases outside gene matches: 2. The CDR3 loop is CASSQIGGTDTQYF. CDR3 DNA sequence: TGTGCCAGCAGCCAAATCGGGGGGACAGATACGCAGTATTTT.

V usage is TRBV7-9 and J usage is TRBJ2-3; 8 positions match TRBD2. CDR1 SEHNR and CDR2 FQNEAQ come from the germline V gene (reference sequence). The CDR3 length is 15 residues. The V gene end was trimmed by 6 bases and the J gene end by 3 bases; junction bases not matched to a gene: 8. The DNA for the CDR3 is TGTGCCAGCAGTTCTTTAGCGGGGTATACAGATACGCAGTATTTT. This gives the protein CASSSLAGYTDTQYF.

This clone was counted only a few times. This chain uses TRBV11-2 with TRBJ1-5; 7 bases align to TRBD1. With V trimmed by 5 bases and J by 3 bases, 4 bases remained unmatched. CDR3 length: 14 amino acids. Germline assignment: CDR1 SGHAT and CDR2 FQNNGV. The DNA of the CDR3 is TGTGCCAGCAGCCGGGGACAGCACAATCAGCCCCAGCATTTT. As protein: CASSRGQHNQPQHF.

The CDR3 bases are TGTGCCAGCAGTTACTCGACGGGACACCTCTCCTACGAGCAGTACTTC. It codes for CASSYSTGHLSYEQYF. V usage is TRBV6-5 and J usage is TRBJ2-7, with D possibly matching TRBD1 (6 bases). The CDR3 contains 16 residues. The germline V and J ends were trimmed by 0 bases and 0 bases, with 12 bases remaining between them. Germline-derived CDR1 and CDR2 are MNHEY and SVGAGI.

Here the CDR3 reads CAWNNHPGQGPHEQYF. The CDR3 bases are TGTGCCTGGAACAACCATCCGGGACAGGGGCCCCACGAGCAGTACTTC. The V gene is TRBV30, the J gene TRBJ2-7; TRBD1 matches 10 bases. The CDR3 loop spans 16 amino acids. CDR1 is GTSNPN, CDR2 SVGIG, per germline (reference sequence). V gave up 4 bases and J gave up 5 bases; unmatched junction bases: 14.

This chain uses TRBV10-3 with TRBJ1-1, with D tentatively TRBD1 (5 bases). The CDR3 length is 12 residues. The V and J ends lost 6 bases and 6 bases respectively, with 11 bases between them. CDR1 is ENHRY, CDR2 SYGVKD, per germline. The CDR3 DNA reads TGTGCCATCAGACTGGGGGGAGCTGAAGCTTTCTTT. Encoded protein: CAIRLGGAEAFF.

This chain joins TRBV7-3 and TRBJ1-1; 8 nucleotides align to TRBD1. The CDR3 length is 14 residues. Germline CDR1 and CDR2: SGHTA and FQGTGA. The junction had 3 bases not matched to a gene; V was cut back by 5 bases and J by 1 base. The CDR3 is CASSRGTGNTEAFF. The CDR3 DNA reads as TGTGCCAGCAGCCGAGGGACAGGGAACACTGAAGCTTTCTTT.

There are a few counts of this clone. The chain combines TRBV6-5 with TRBJ1-5; a weak D match, TRBD1 (5 bases). This CDR3 has 13 amino acids. From germline, CDR1 is MNHEY and CDR2 SVGAGI. Trimming removed 4 bases from V and 5 bases from J, with 9 bases in between. CDR3 DNA sequence: TGTGCCAGCAGTTCAGGGTTTTATCAGCCCCAGCATTTT. It yields the protein CASSSGFYQPQHF.

CDR3 sequence (DNA): TGCGCAGCAGCCAAGAAAGGGGGGGACAGGGACACTGAAGCTTTCTTT. Translation gives CAAAKKGGDRDTEAFF. The chain is built from TRBV4-3 and TRBJ1-1; TRBD1 agrees at 9 bases. Germline CDR1 reads LGHNA; CDR2 reads YSLEER. This CDR3 has 16 residues.

A few counts support this clone. The V gene is TRBV11-2, the J gene TRBJ1-3; the D gene is possibly TRBD1 (6 bases). Germline loops: CDR1 SGHAT, CDR2 FQNNGV. The CDR3 has 18 residues. Trimming left V 5 bases short and J 0 bases short, with 20 bases between. CDR3: CASSPANRVLGSGNTIYF. The CDR3 DNA follows: TGTGCCAGCAGCCCAGCCAACAGGGTTCTCGGCTCTGGAAACACCATATATTTT.

The chain carries TRBV9 and TRBJ2-2; 7 positions match TRBD1. The CDR3 length is 15 residues. From germline, CDR1 is SGDLS and CDR2 YYNGEE. Unmatched junction bases numbered 9, after V lost 3 bases and J lost 7 bases. The chain's CDR3 is CASSAGTASDGELFF. CDR3 coding DNA: TGTGCCAGCAGCGCCGGGACAGCCTCTGACGGGGAGCTGTTTTTT.

The chain has TRBV19 and TRBJ1-2; 7 positions agree with TRBD1. Germline CDR1 reads LNHDA; CDR2 reads SQIVND (reference sequence). The CDR3 is 14 amino acids. Trimming took 6 bases from V and 3 from J; bases not matched to a gene: 7. This CDR3 is CASSSGGLDYGYTF. CDR3 nucleotide sequence: TGTGCCAGTAGCTCAGGGGGACTGGACTATGGCTACACCTTC.

V gene TRBV25-1 combines with J gene TRBJ1-2; TRBD1 aligns across 9 bases. Germline V gives CDR1 MGHDK, CDR2 SYGVNS. Unmatched junction bases numbered 5, after V lost 6 bases and J lost 3 bases. The CDR3 runs to 14 residues. CDR3 bases: TGTGCCAGCAGGGGACAGGGTTATGACTATGGCTACACCTTC. Translation: CASRGQGYDYGYTF.

This clone was seen a few times. The CDR3 reads CASTQGSNTEAFF. The CDR3 DNA follows: TGCGCCAGCACCCAGGGATCGAACACTGAAGCTTTCTTT. The V and J genes are TRBV5-1 and TRBJ1-1; TRBD1 might be the D (5 bases). V lost 6 bases and J 1 base, leaving 10 bases between the germline ends. CDR3 length equals 13 residues. In germline, CDR1 is SGHRS, CDR2 YFSETQ.

The rearrangement uses TRBV6-6 and TRBJ1-6, with no clear D. V dropped 0 bases and J dropped 7 bases, with 4 bases sitting between them. This CDR3 spans 13 amino acids. Germline CDR1 MNHNY, CDR2 SVGAGI (reference sequence). In DNA, the CDR3 is TGTGCCAGCAGTTACTCGACAAATTCACCCCTCCACTTT. Its protein product is CASSYSTNSPLHF.

This chain links TRBV24-1 with TRBJ2-7; D might be TRBD1 (6 bases). In germline, CDR1 is KGHDR, CDR2 SFDVKD. This CDR3 comprises 15 residues. V was cut by 3 bases and J by 1 base, with 12 bases left in between. The CDR3 region has the DNA TGTGCCACCAGTGATCGGACAGAAAATTCCTACGAGCAGTACTTC. Protein product: CATSDRTENSYEQYF.